The clone carrying this T cell receptor (beta chain) was seen once. This record comes from a study of radiation and T cells in renal cell carcinoma. As to time point: blood 4 weeks post-SBRT, at nephrectomy. Treatment of the sample: 15 Gy SBRT to primary tumor, nephrectomy 4 weeks later. Radiation-treated patients gave blood at baseline, week 2 and week 4. Only in-frame clones appear in the TCRdb table, and some are missing; sequencing was by immunoSEQ multiplex PCR. The table has approximately 86,000 clones, around 85% seen once. This TCR came from a man aged 45-60 years with renal cell carcinoma. Sample: blood, taken from a patient whose treatment included radiotherapy and nephrectomy.

The DNA of the CDR3 is TGTGCCAGCAGCTTGTCCTACACAGGGAATCAAGCTTTCTTT. It encodes CASSLSYTGNQAFF. The genes are TRBV5-8 and TRBJ1-1, with TRBD1 as a possible D gene (6 bases). CDR1 and CDR2 from the germline V gene are SGHTS and YDEGEE. The CDR3 spans 14 residues. Deletions cut 1 base from V and 9 bases from J, with 16 bases between.